This T cell receptor beta chain was sequenced during a study of T-cell memory formation after mild COVID-19. Study-level results: Later expanders leaned CD4+, whereas clones that contracted between day 15 and 85 were balanced CD4/CD8.

On this clonotype itself: The antigen remains unidentified.

Trimming shortened V by 3 bases and J by 7 bases, and 13 bases separated the two germline ends. The CDR3 sequence is 13 residues long. Germline V gene data show CDR1 as SEHNR and CDR2 as FQNEAQ (reference sequence). Each CDR3 protein gets one entry after TCRdb re-called the 5' RACE reads with MiXCR. The top ten hold around a fifth of the sample, which has about 300,000 distinct CDR3 sequences, approximately 19% seen once. The clonotype originates from a man between 18 and 35 years old who had mild COVID-19 (a few samples of this study predate the infection). Cell type and time point are not known. J is TRBJ2-7 and V is TRBV7-9; TRBD2 might be the D (5 bases). Sequencing was carried out using PBMCs or a T cell subset sorted from them (not recorded which). CDR3: CASSLLGSGEQYV. The CDR3 DNA is TGTGCCAGCAGCTTGCTGGGCTCGGGAGAGCAGTACGTC.